The sequence of this T cell receptor (beta chain) was determined in a study of T-cell reconstitution after alpha-beta-depleted transplantation in children. Germline-derived CDR1 and CDR2 are SGHRS and YFSETQ. V was clipped by 0 bases and J by 4 bases; unmatched bases: 2. The CDR3 sequence is 15 residues long. This clonotype was observed a few times. Library preparation (for TCRbeta) was performed with unique molecular identifiers. One entry per CDR3 protein results from TCRdb running MiXCR on the PCR reads. The sample has some 300,000 distinct CDR3 sequences, around 10% seen once. The origin of this receptor is a human donor who donated a stem cell graft to a child with acute lymphoblastic leukemia. The source was PBMCs from the stem cell graft donor, collected from the stem cell graft. The chain employs TRBV5-1 and TRBJ2-2, with TRBD1 matching 8 bases. The CDR3 loop reads CASSLGQGTTGELFF. The CDR3, as DNA: TGCGCCAGCAGCTTGGGACAGGGGACCACCGGGGAGCTGTTTTTT.